The source of this TCR beta chain is a study of T cell repertoires in cytomegalovirus infection. Whole-study context: CMV infection and matching HLA type were both indicated by public TCR beta signatures. General observations from the study: Ex vivo responses were dominated by HLA-C-restricted CMV-specific TCR beta clonotypes.

A single record per CDR3 protein comes from TCRdb applying MiXCR to the reads. The sample contains around 800,000 distinct CDR3 sequences, 32% of which appear only once. Germline-derived CDR1 and CDR2 are MNHEY and SVGEGT. The CDR3 runs to 17 residues. V gave up 11 bases and J gave up 7 bases; unmatched junction bases: 19. Notes on this clonotype: Its antigen is not known.

The sample in question was cultured CD8+ T cells from PBMCs, obtained from culture after CMV antigen stimulation. The chain employs TRBV6-2 or TRBV6-3 and TRBJ2-7, with 14 bases aligning to TRBD2. This clonotype was sampled from a human donor in good health (CMV status not recorded). Some clones in this sample may be carry-over from other donors' samples. The CDR3 DNA follows: TGTGCCCCCAGGGGGGGACTAGCGGGGGAGAACTACGGGGAGCAGTACGTC. This encodes CAPRGGLAGENYGEQYV.